A selection of T cell receptor beta chains follows, all from one sample in a study of cytomegalovirus exposure and HLA in healthy donors. Assay: immunoSEQ multiplex PCR; the TCRdb copy retains only in-frame clones and omits some. Altogether 240,000 or so clones are present, about 80% being singletons, with the ten largest covering less than 9%. What was sequenced was PBMCs. The receptors here all came from an older woman in good health and CMV-seropositive. Both conserved end residues are trimmed from each CDR3. The D gene is left open where the match is weak.

>TRBJ2-7|10|.|TRBV5-6
ASSFHSYEQY
>TRBJ2-4|11|TRBD1|TRBV19
ASSIVTGGGQY
>TRBJ1-1|12|.|TRBV15
ATSLGRGEGEAF
>TRBJ1-1|12|.|TRBV2
ASRRVESGTEAF
>TRBJ2-7|14|.|TRBV4-2
ASSHLGTGSSYEQY
>TRBJ2-3|14|TRBD2|TRBV7-2
ASSLGLAGGTDTQY
>TRBJ2-5|14|TRBD2|TRBV7-9
ASSVGTSGIEETQY
>TRBJ2-1|14|TRBD2|TRBV13
ASAAGRGGIYNEQF
>TRBJ2-2|11|TRBD1|TRBV15
ATRYRGTGELF
>TRBJ2-7|11|TRBD1|TRBV27
ASRQGVTYEQY
>TRBJ1-1|11|.|TRBV9
ASSAHMNTEAF
>TRBJ2-7|14|TRBD2|TRBV9
ASSVGLAGGSYEQY
>TRBJ1-1|13|.|TRBV5-1
ASTLRQAGNTEAF
>TRBJ2-5|12|.|TRBV30
AWSSWTEQETQY
>TRBJ2-3|12|.|TRBV23-1
ASSRAGWTDTQY
>TRBJ2-1|13|.|TRBV9
ASSQTGSSYNEQF
>TRBJ1-6|12|TRBD1|TRBV11-2
ASSPLTGNSPLH
>.|14|TRBD2|TRBV11-1
ASSSRGAGNSYEQY
>TRBJ2-5|14|TRBD1|TRBV4-1
ASSQGTGGVQETQY
>TRBJ2-5|14|.|TRBV11-1
ASSLLPPSRGETQY
>TRBJ2-7|13|TRBD1|TRBV5-1
ASSLARQGSYEQY
>TRBJ1-1|11|.|TRBV18
ASSPNTNTEAF
>TRBJ2-3|11|.|TRBV19
ASSIRTTDTQY
>TRBJ1-5|13|TRBD1|TRBV10-2
ASRLGGSGNQPQH
>TRBJ1-4|12|TRBD1|TRBV5-6
ASSLEGAGEKLF
>TRBJ2-7|13|TRBD2|TRBV14
ASSHLSGRVREQY